This is a list of T cell receptor beta chains from one sample in a study of shared clonotypes between healthy human individuals. Only in-frame clones appear in the TCRdb table, and some are missing; sequencing was by immunoSEQ multiplex PCR. The sample gives millions of clones, about 94% of which show up once; roughly 1% is in the top ten. Material for sequencing was naive CD8+ T cells sorted from blood. Receptor source: a man aged 18 to 29 in good health. The CDR3 runs from the conserved cysteine through the conserved F or W. A D gene is named only where the DNA matches it firmly. A row's size may be missing; if present it is once, few, many or a size class.

TRBV6-5	.	TRBD2	TRBJ2-7	TGTGCCAGCAGCCTCGGGACTAGCGGGAACGAGCAGTACTTC	CASSLGTSGNEQYF
TRBV19	.	.	TRBJ1-2	TGTGCCAGTAGTATCAAGGAGAACTATGGCTACACCTTC	CASSIKENYGYTF
TRBV15	.	TRBD1	TRBJ1-5	TGTGCCACAGAAACAGGGGACTACAATCAGCCCCAGCATTTT	CATETGDYNQPQHF
TRBV7-9	.	.	TRBJ1-1	TGTGCCAGCAGCCGATGGGAGGTGAACACTGAAGCTTTCTTT	CASSRWEVNTEAFF
TRBV30	.	.	TRBJ1-6	TGTGCCTGGAGTGTCCAGGGAGGCTCACCCCTCCACTTT	CAWSVQGGSPLHF
TRBV27	.	TRBD2	TRBJ2-5	TGTGCCAGCAGCGTAGCGGGAGGGGATCGAGAGACCCAGTACTTC	CASSVAGGDRETQYF
TRBV2	once	.	TRBJ2-7	TGTGCCAGCAGTGTGCAGGTTTCCTACGAGCAGTACTTC	CASSVQVSYEQYF
TRBV11-2	.	TRBD1	TRBJ2-7	TGTGCCAGCAGCTTAACGTCACAGGGGGACGACGAGCAGTACTTC	CASSLTSQGDDEQYF
TRBV15	.	TRBD1	TRBJ2-7	TGTGCCACGGGGACAGGGGGCTCGTACGAGCAGTACTTC	CATGTGGSYEQYF
TRBV30	.	.	TRBJ2-2	TGTGCCTGGAGTGTAGGAGGCGGGGAGCTGTTTTTT	CAWSVGGGELFF
TRBV7-6	.	TRBD1	TRBJ2-7	TGTGCCAGCGCCCGGGACAGGGGGGGAGAGCAGTACTTC	CASARDRGGEQYF
TRBV10-3	.	TRBD2	TRBJ2-2	TGTGCCATCAGTCGACTAGCGGGGGGGCCGGACACCGGGGAGCTGTTTTTT	CAISRLAGGPDTGELFF
TRBV2	.	TRBD2	TRBJ2-7	TGTGCCAGCAGTGAGGGACTAGCGGGAGAAAACGAGCAGTACTTC	CASSEGLAGENEQYF
TRBV13	.	TRBD1	TRBJ2-3	TGTGCCAGCAGCCTGGACCAGGGGGCCACAGATACGCAGTATTTT	CASSLDQGATDTQYF
TRBV4-1	.	TRBD1	TRBJ1-4	TGCGCCAGCAGCCAAGGGGGACAGCTCGGTGAAAAACTGTTTTTT	CASSQGGQLGEKLFF
TRBV6-6	.	.	TRBJ1-4	TGTGCCAGCAGTACACCACAGGGTTGGGATGAAAAACTGTTTTTT	CASSTPQGWDEKLFF
TRBV7-9	.	TRBD2	TRBJ2-5	TGTGCCAGCAGTCCTACTAGCGGGGTAAAAGAGACCCAGTACTTC	CASSPTSGVKETQYF
TRBV4-3	.	.	TRBJ2-4	TGCGCCAGCAGCCAGCTTGGTGAGGGAGCCAAAAACATTCAGTACTTC	CASSQLGEGAKNIQYF
TRBV5-1	.	.	TRBJ2-3	TGCGCCAGCAGCTTGGCAGCGGCAGATACGCAGTATTTT	CASSLAAADTQYF
TRBV5-6	once	TRBD1	TRBJ2-7	TGTGCCAGCAGGGGACAGGGGACCTCCTACGAGCAGTACTTC	CASRGQGTSYEQYF
TRBV5-1	.	TRBD2	TRBJ2-5	TGCGCCAGCAGCTTGGTAGGGAGCGGGGCCCTCCAAGAGACCCAGTACTTC	CASSLVGSGALQETQYF
TRBV7-8	.	.	TRBJ1-1	TGTGCCAGCAGCTTATCGGTTACTGAAGCTTTCTTT	CASSLSVTEAFF
TRBV2	.	TRBD1	TRBJ1-2	TGTGCCAGCAGTCCCGGGACAGGGCTTGGCTACACCTTC	CASSPGTGLGYTF
TRBV5-8	.	.	TRBJ1-1	TGTGCCAGCAGCTTGTATCGCGGGGACACTGAAGCTTTCTTT	CASSLYRGDTEAFF
TRBV27	.	.	TRBJ2-7	TGTGCCAGCAGACTAGGGAGCGCGGGCTCCTACGAGCAGTACTTC	CASRLGSAGSYEQYF
TRBV27	.	TRBD2	TRBJ2-5	TGTGCCAGCAGTTTAGCGGCGGGAGTCGGTCCCCAGTACTTC	CASSLAAGVGPQYF
TRBV27	once	.	TRBJ2-3	TGTGCCAGCAGTTCTCGGGTTGACCGAGCGGGCCGCACAGATACGCAGTATTTT	CASSSRVDRAGRTDTQYF
TRBV4-3	once	.	TRBJ2-3	TGCGCCAGCAGCCAAGAGAGCGGGACAGTTACAGATACGCAGTATTTT	CASSQESGTVTDTQYF
TRBV5-6	.	.	TRBJ2-3	TGTGCCAGCAGCTTGGAATCGGTGTGGCTAGGCGGAGATACGCAGTATTTT	CASSLESVWLGGDTQYF
TRBV27	.	.	TRBJ1-4	TGTGCCAGCGGGGACATAACGGAACTGTTTTTT	CASGDITELFF
TRBV4-1	.	.	TRBJ2-7	TGCGCCAGCAGCCAAGAGGTAACAGGGAGCCACGAGCAGTACTTC	CASSQEVTGSHEQYF
TRBV9	.	TRBD2	TRBJ2-1	TGTGCCAGCAGCGTAGGACTAGCGGGCAGTGTCGATGAGCAGTTCTTC	CASSVGLAGSVDEQFF
TRBV12-5	.	TRBD2	TRBJ2-1	TGTGCTAGTGGTTTGGACACGGGCGGGAGCCCCTACAATGAGCAGTTCTTC	CASGLDTGGSPYNEQFF
TRBV29-1	.	TRBD1	TRBJ1-1	TGCAGCGTTGAAGGATGGGAGGGGGCCGAAGCTTTCTTT	CSVEGWEGAEAFF
TRBV28	.	TRBD1	TRBJ2-2	TGTGCCAGCAGTGCTCTAACAGGGGCGGTCACCGGGGAGCTGTTTTTT	CASSALTGAVTGELFF
TRBV5-1	.	TRBD2	TRBJ2-7	TGCGCCAGCAGCCCACCGACTAGCGGGAGACAGGGCTACGAGCAGTACTTC	CASSPPTSGRQGYEQYF
TRBV11-2	.	.	TRBJ1-1	TGTGCCAGCAGCTTGGGTAATGGGGCAGGACAGAGGGCTTTCTTT	CASSLGNGAGQRAFF
TRBV27	once	.	TRBJ1-5	TGTGCCAGCAGTTTCGGGTATAGCAATCAGCCCCAGCATTTT	CASSFGYSNQPQHF
TRBV10-2	.	.	TRBJ1-2	TGCGCCAGCAGTGAGTCGACGGGGTATGGCTACACCTTC	CASSESTGYGYTF
TRBV10-3	few	.	TRBJ1-1	TGTGCCATCAGTGAACTAGAGAACAGATTGAACACTGAAGCTTTCTTT	CAISELENRLNTEAFF
TRBV5-6	.	TRBD1	TRBJ2-7	TGTGCCAGCAGCCCCGACAGGGTCGAGCAGTACTTC	CASSPDRVEQYF
TRBV5-6	.	.	TRBJ1-2	TGTGCCAGCAGCTTGGAGGGGCCAGCGACAGCGGACTATGGCTACACCTTC	CASSLEGPATADYGYTF
TRBV7-8	.	.	TRBJ2-7	TGTGCCAGCAGCTTAAGACAAAATTCCTACGAGCAGTACTTC	CASSLRQNSYEQYF
TRBV6-1	.	TRBD2	TRBJ2-3	TGTGCCAGCAGTGAGGGAGGGGTCAGGACAGATACGCAGTATTTT	CASSEGGVRTDTQYF
TRBV25-1	.	.	TRBJ2-5	TGTGCCAGCAGTGAAACTTGGGCCGGAGAGACCCAGTACTTC	CASSETWAGETQYF
TRBV12-5	.	TRBD2	TRBJ2-7	TGTGCTAGTGGTCCGGGACTAGCGGGAGGGTGGTCCTACGAGCAGTACTTC	CASGPGLAGGWSYEQYF
TRBV5-1	.	.	TRBJ1-2	TGCGCCAGCAGCTTGAACGGACCAATTTATGGCTACACCTTC	CASSLNGPIYGYTF
TRBV10-2	.	.	TRBJ2-7	TGCGCCAGCAGTGAGTCGTGGCAGGGTTCTTCCTACGAGCAGTACTTC	CASSESWQGSSYEQYF
TRBV7-9	.	.	TRBJ2-7	TGTGCCAGCAGCCCCGGACGGGACTTTAACTACGAGCAGTACTTC	CASSPGRDFNYEQYF
TRBV28	.	.	TRBJ2-2	TGTGCCAGCAGTTTATGGAGGGAGCATGTCACCGGGGAGCTGTTTTTT	CASSLWREHVTGELFF
TRBV19	.	TRBD1	TRBJ2-1	TGTGCCAGTAGCCTGACAGGGGACAATGAGCAGTTCTTC	CASSLTGDNEQFF